The 12 T cell receptor beta chains presented below share a single source sample, sequenced in a study of a mutant IDH1 vaccine in newly diagnosed glioma. Libraries were prepared by immunoSEQ multiplex PCR; TCRdb keeps only in-frame clonotypes and omits some of them. The repertoire consists of about 66,000 clones, with 65% to 90% occurring once and the leading ten covering 2.9%. Indicated time point: baseline, week 1 (first vaccination visit). The treatment here: pre-vaccination baseline after standard-of-care therapy. The sequencing here drew on PBMCs, taken from a glioma patient treated with radiotherapy, temozolomide or both. The receptors shown here come from a man aged 30 to 39 with glioma.

The chain employs TRBV28 and TRBJ1-5; D might be TRBD1 (6 bases). The V gene's germline CDR1 is MDHEN and CDR2 SYDVKM. V gave up 7 bases and J gave up 1 base, with 17 bases separating them. The CDR3 consists of 16 residues. CDR3 amino acids: CASTGVAGVSNQPQHF. CDR3 in DNA: TGTGCCAGCACCGGTGTGGCAGGGGTCAGCAATCAGCCCCAGCATTTT.

CDR3 loop: CASSPQENEQYF. Written as DNA, the CDR3 is TGTGCCAGCTCACCACAGGAGAACGAGCAGTACTTC. This chain connects TRBV18 to TRBJ2-7; D remains ambiguous. Germline CDR1 reads KGHSH; CDR2 reads LQKENI. V lost 1 base and J 5 bases, leaving 6 bases between the germline ends. The CDR3 has 12 residues.

This chain connects TRBV6-6 to TRBJ1-1; D ambiguous. Trimming removed 5 bases at V and 1 base at J, with 5 bases between. CDR3 length: 12 amino acids. CDR1 and CDR2 from the germline V gene are MNHNY and SVGAGI (reference sequence). The CDR3 region is CASSPQNTEAFF. The CDR3 DNA is TGTGCCAGCAGTCCGCAGAACACTGAAGCTTTCTTT.

The V call is TRBV6-6, the J call TRBJ1-5; the D is unclear. This CDR3 contains 13 residues. Germline lookup yields CDR1 MNHNY and CDR2 SVGAGI (reference sequence). V was shortened by 1 base and J by 7 bases, with 8 bases between the two germline ends. The CDR3 region has the DNA TGTGCCAGCAGTTACTTTCTCGGGCAGCCCCAGCATTTT. It codes for CASSYFLGQPQHF.

This chain's CDR3 is CASSAREKSYNEQFF. In nucleotides, the CDR3 is TGTGCCAGCAGCGCCCGGGAGAAGTCCTACAATGAGCAGTTCTTC. V usage is TRBV9 and J usage is TRBJ2-1; tentatively, D is TRBD2 (6 bases). The CDR3 runs to 15 residues. V was clipped by 3 bases and J by 1 base, with 11 bases between them. Germline-derived CDR1 and CDR2 are SGDLS and YYNGEE.

CDR3 bases: TGTGCCAGCAGTTACTTGGACCTAGGGGCCATATATTTT. Protein sequence: CASSYLDLGAIYF. This sequence joins TRBV6-5 and TRBJ1-3, with D possibly TRBD1 on 5 matching bases. Germline V gene data show CDR1 as MNHEY and CDR2 as SVGAGI. V was cut by 1 base and J by 11 bases, with 12 bases left in between. The CDR3 is made up of 13 amino acids.

The V call is TRBV5-1, the J call TRBJ2-7; perhaps TRBD1 as D (6 bases). This CDR3 region has 14 residues. Trimming cost V 4 bases and J 1 base, with 12 bases left between them. The germline gives CDR1 SGHRS, CDR2 YFSETQ. CDR3: CASSGRDISYEQYF. The CDR3 DNA follows: TGCGCCAGCAGCGGCCGGGACATTTCCTACGAGCAGTACTTC.

This sequence joins TRBV11-2 and TRBJ2-6; 14 bases match TRBD2. Germline CDR1 and CDR2: SGHAT and FQNNGV. The trim removed 5 bases at V and 5 bases at J, leaving 11 bases unmatched. This CDR3 is 19 amino acids long. The CDR3 loop reads CASSAAGTSGGSWANVLTF. The CDR3, as DNA: TGTGCCAGCAGCGCGGCCGGGACTAGCGGGGGTTCTTGGGCCAACGTCCTGACTTTC.

This clone was seen just once. The rearrangement uses TRBV2 and TRBJ2-1; 11 bases align to TRBD2. V shed 6 bases and J 10 bases; nucleotides not matched to a gene: 8. The CDR3 contains 14 residues. CDR1 and CDR2 (germline): SNHLY, FYNNEI. The CDR3 DNA reads TGTGCCAGCAGCTACCTAGCGGGGGGAGGCGAGCAGTTCTTC. This codes for CASSYLAGGGEQFF.

The chain combines TRBV19 with TRBJ1-6; D unclear. V was shortened by 5 bases and J by 0 bases, with 8 bases between the two germline ends. Germline V CDR1 and CDR2: LNHDA, SQIVND (reference sequence). The CDR3 is 15 amino acids. The CDR3 DNA is TGTGCCAGTAGTCTCCAGAGCTCCTATAATTCACCCCTCCACTTT. It encodes CASSLQSSYNSPLHF.

This clone was recorded only once. The chain joins TRBV5-8 to TRBJ1-6; 10 nucleotides line up with TRBD1. V trimming: 4 bases; J trimming: 0 bases; junction bases outside the gene matches: 13. The CDR3 sequence is 20 residues long. Germline-derived CDR1 and CDR2 are SGHTS and YDEGEE. The CDR3 region is CASSGGRDRGWSSYNSPLHF. CDR3 coding DNA: TGTGCCAGCAGCGGTGGTCGGGACAGGGGTTGGTCCTCCTATAATTCACCCCTCCACTTT.

The chain recombines TRBV7-8 with TRBJ1-5, with 10 bases fitting TRBD1. The CDR3 sequence is 16 residues long. Germline lookup yields CDR1 SGHVS and CDR2 FQNEAQ. The V and J ends lost 6 bases and 7 bases, in that order; junction bases with no gene match: 12. The CDR3: CASSMTGGASWQPQHF. The CDR3 DNA reads TGTGCCAGCAGTATGACAGGGGGCGCGTCGTGGCAGCCCCAGCATTTT. Supplemented by reference TRBV7-8 and TRBJ1-5, the full variable domain reads GAGVSQSPRYKVAKRGQDVALRCDPISGHVSLFWYQQALGQGPEFLTYFQNEAQLDKSGLPSDRFFAERPEGSVSTLKIQRTQQEDSAVYLCASSMTGGASWQPQHFGDGTRLSIL.